The rows below give T cell receptor beta chains drawn from one sample of a study of blood T cell repertoires in COVID-19. Profiled with immunoSEQ multiplex PCR; TCRdb holds only in-frame clones, not every one. The repertoire holds approximately 210,000 clones, 84% seen once, with roughly 8% in the top ten. Sequencing was carried out using peripheral blood. Receptor source: a woman between 50 and 59 years old with active or convalescent COVID-19. The CDR3 runs from the conserved cysteine through the conserved F or W. D genes are given only for firm matches. Part of the rows lack a size; the others show once, few, many or a class for expanded clones.

J gene: TRBJ1-6
clone size: -
D gene: -
V gene: TRBV5-6
CDR3 DNA: TGTGCCAGCAGCTCCCCCGGGACACAAAATTCACCCCTCCACTTT
CDR3 protein: CASSSPGTQNSPLHF

J gene: TRBJ1-1
clone size: -
D gene: -
V gene: TRBV28
CDR3 DNA: TGTGCCAGCAGAGTGAACAGAAACTTGAACACTGAAGCTTTCTTT
CDR3 protein: CASRVNRNLNTEAFF

J gene: TRBJ2-5
clone size: -
D gene: -
V gene: TRBV29-1
CDR3 DNA: TGCAGCGTTGTCTTGGGGGGAGAGACCCAGTACTTC
CDR3 protein: CSVVLGGETQYF

J gene: TRBJ2-1
clone size: once
D gene: TRBD2
V gene: TRBV27
CDR3 DNA: TGTGCCAGCGCGAAACTAGCGGGCCCTTCCTACAATGAGCAGTTCTTC
CDR3 protein: CASAKLAGPSYNEQFF

J gene: TRBJ2-1
clone size: -
D gene: -
V gene: TRBV19
CDR3 DNA: TGTGCCAGTAGTATTGGGAAGGGGGGGGATGAGCAGTTCTTC
CDR3 protein: CASSIGKGGDEQFF

J gene: TRBJ1-5
clone size: -
D gene: -
V gene: TRBV28
CDR3 DNA: TGTGCCAGCAGTTCAACCCTGGGGTACAACAGGCAGCCCCAGCATTTT
CDR3 protein: CASSSTLGYNRQPQHF

J gene: TRBJ1-4
clone size: -
D gene: -
V gene: TRBV28
CDR3 DNA: TGTGCCAGCAGTTTCAAAGGGGGAAATGAAAAACTGTTTTTT
CDR3 protein: CASSFKGGNEKLFF

J gene: TRBJ1-1
clone size: -
D gene: -
V gene: TRBV14
CDR3 DNA: TGTGCCAGCAGCAGGCCGATAGAAGGGGACACTGAAGCTTTCTTT
CDR3 protein: CASSRPIEGDTEAFF

J gene: TRBJ1-2
clone size: -
D gene: -
V gene: TRBV9
CDR3 DNA: TGTGCCAGCAGCGTGGACAGCCTAGACGGCTACACCTTC
CDR3 protein: CASSVDSLDGYTF

J gene: TRBJ2-2
clone size: -
D gene: -
V gene: TRBV18
CDR3 DNA: TGTGCCAGCTCACCCGAGCGGAGGAACACCGGGGAGCTGTTTTTT
CDR3 protein: CASSPERRNTGELFF

J gene: TRBJ2-3
clone size: -
D gene: -
V gene: TRBV19
CDR3 DNA: TGTGCCAGTAGGCCCTCGACAGGTTACCCCACAGATACGCAGTATTTT
CDR3 protein: CASRPSTGYPTDTQYF

J gene: TRBJ1-5
clone size: -
D gene: TRBD1
V gene: TRBV18
CDR3 DNA: TGTGCCAGCTCACCCCAGGGGGCGGATCAGCCCCAGCATTTT
CDR3 protein: CASSPQGADQPQHF

J gene: TRBJ2-6
clone size: once
D gene: -
V gene: TRBV3-1/TRBV3-2
CDR3 DNA: TGTGCCAGCAGCCAGGCGGCTGGGGCCAACGTCCTGACTTTC
CDR3 protein: CASSQAAGANVLTF

J gene: TRBJ2-5
clone size: once
D gene: -
V gene: TRBV11-2
CDR3 DNA: TGTGCCAGCAGCTACAGGGCACAAGAGACCCAGTACTTC
CDR3 protein: CASSYRAQETQYF

J gene: TRBJ1-2
clone size: -
D gene: -
V gene: TRBV5-5
CDR3 DNA: TGTGCCAGCAGCGACCGAACAGGGATCTACGGCTACACCTTC
CDR3 protein: CASSDRTGIYGYTF

J gene: TRBJ2-2
clone size: -
D gene: -
V gene: TRBV5-1
CDR3 DNA: TGCGCCAGCAGCTCGGACTACTCTCAAGGATCGGTGTTTTTT
CDR3 protein: CASSSDYSQGSVFF

J gene: TRBJ1-2
clone size: once
D gene: -
V gene: TRBV19
CDR3 DNA: TGTGCCAGTAGTCCAGGACAGCTGGGCGAGGATGGCTACACCTTC
CDR3 protein: CASSPGQLGEDGYTF

J gene: TRBJ1-4
clone size: -
D gene: TRBD1
V gene: TRBV5-6
CDR3 DNA: TGTGCCAGCAGCTACAGGGGAATTAATGAAAAACTGTTTTTT
CDR3 protein: CASSYRGINEKLFF

J gene: TRBJ2-1
clone size: -
D gene: -
V gene: TRBV7-7
CDR3 DNA: TGTGCCAGCAGCTTATTAGGCGGGGGCGAAGATGAGCAGTTCTTC
CDR3 protein: CASSLLGGGEDEQFF

J gene: TRBJ2-7
clone size: -
D gene: -
V gene: TRBV5-4
CDR3 DNA: TGTGCCAGCAGCCCTAGACAGGAAGGCGAGCAGTACTTC
CDR3 protein: CASSPRQEGEQYF

J gene: TRBJ2-3
clone size: -
D gene: -
V gene: TRBV24-1
CDR3 DNA: TGTGCCGCAGGGTCCGGAGTCGGGTCTCCAGATACGCAGTATTTT
CDR3 protein: CAAGSGVGSPDTQYF

J gene: TRBJ2-3
clone size: -
D gene: TRBD2
V gene: TRBV5-1
CDR3 DNA: TGCGCCAGCAGCTTGGAAGGGACTAGCGGCGCAGATACGCAGTATTTT
CDR3 protein: CASSLEGTSGADTQYF

J gene: TRBJ2-7
clone size: -
D gene: TRBD2
V gene: TRBV6-5
CDR3 DNA: TGTGCCAGCAGTAAGGGGACTAGCGGCTCCTACGAGCAGTACTTC
CDR3 protein: CASSKGTSGSYEQYF

J gene: TRBJ1-5
clone size: -
D gene: TRBD1
V gene: TRBV6-5
CDR3 DNA: TGTGCCAGCAGTTACGGTCCAGGGGGCGGTCAGCCCCAGCATTTT
CDR3 protein: CASSYGPGGGQPQHF

J gene: TRBJ2-1
clone size: -
D gene: TRBD2
V gene: TRBV3-1/TRBV3-2
CDR3 DNA: TGTGCCAGCAGCTTTCTAGCGGGAGGAAATGAGCAGTTCTTC
CDR3 protein: CASSFLAGGNEQFF

J gene: TRBJ2-2
clone size: -
D gene: TRBD2
V gene: TRBV28
CDR3 DNA: TGTGCCAGCAGACCCCCGCGGGGGAGCGCCGGGGAGCTGTTTTTT
CDR3 protein: CASRPPRGSAGELFF

J gene: TRBJ1-1
clone size: -
D gene: -
V gene: TRBV7-8
CDR3 DNA: TGTGCCAGCAGCCCCCGACATCCGAACACTGAAGCTTTCTTT
CDR3 protein: CASSPRHPNTEAFF